Following are 10 T cell receptor beta chains from one sample sequenced in a study of spatial heterogeneity in lung cancer. Documented time point: sample taken at primary tumor resection. TCRdb reprocessed the 5' RACE reads with MiXCR, giving one entry per CDR3 protein. The profile shows roughly 39,000 distinct CDR3 sequences, 7.5% to 8% of them singletons. Sequenced material: PBMCs, taken at surgery. All receptors come from a male donor with early-stage non-small cell lung cancer.

This clonotype was found a few times. The rearrangement joins TRBV3-1 to TRBJ2-7; either TRBD1 or TRBD2 may fit D (6 bases each). CDR3 length equals 16 residues. The germline V gene encodes CDR1 LGHDT and CDR2 YNNKEL (reference sequence). V was clipped by 0 bases and J by 4 bases, with 16 bases between them. CDR3 DNA sequence: TGTGCCAGCAGCCAAGAACATTCGGGGGCTAGATACGAGCAGTACTTC. This gives the protein CASSQEHSGARYEQYF.

This clonotype was picked up many times. The J gene is TRBJ1-5, the V gene TRBV18; D gene unclear. This CDR3 has 15 amino acids. CDR1 and CDR2 (germline): KGHSH, LQKENI. With 0 bases removed from V and 4 bases from J, the gap between germline ends came to 10 bases. The CDR3: CASSPPGNLNQPQHF. The CDR3 DNA follows: TGTGCCAGCTCACCACCGGGAAATCTTAATCAGCCCCAGCATTTT.

This clonotype was detected ten times or more. The rearrangement links TRBV18 to TRBJ1-1; D not certain. Germline V gene sequence: CDR1 KGHSH, CDR2 LQKENI. The CDR3 loop spans 15 amino acids. Trimming stripped 2 bases from V and 4 bases from J, with 14 bases between. Here the CDR3 DNA reads TGTGCCAGCTCACCAGTATCGGCCTGGGGCACTGAAGCTTTCTTT. Protein sequence: CASSPVSAWGTEAFF.

This clonotype appeared a few times. The chain carries TRBV5-4 and TRBJ2-3; D is unresolved. V was shortened by 4 bases and J by 3 bases, with 9 bases between the two germline ends. Germline V gene data show CDR1 as SGHNT and CDR2 as YYREEE (reference sequence). CDR3 size: 13 residues. In nucleotides, the CDR3 is TGTGCCAGCAGCCCTCCCCATACAGATACGCAGTATTTT. Translation gives CASSPPHTDTQYF.

This clonotype was counted ten times or more. This chain connects TRBV27 to TRBJ2-7; D is unresolved. The germline V and J ends were trimmed by 2 bases and 2 bases, with 10 bases remaining between them. The CDR3 is 14 residues long. Per the germline V gene, CDR1 is MNHEY and CDR2 is SMNVEV (reference sequence). The CDR3 DNA reads TGTGCCAGCAGTTTAACGACCGAGACCTACGAGCAGTACTTC. As protein: CASSLTTETYEQYF.

The genes are TRBV12-3 or TRBV12-4 and TRBJ2-1; 9 bases are a match to TRBD1. CDR3 length: 14 residues. J was trimmed by 6 bases and V by 7 bases; bases with no gene match: 7. CDR3 in amino acids: CASTPGQGTNEQFF. The CDR3 nucleotides are TGTGCCAGCACTCCGGGACAGGGAACCAATGAGCAGTTCTTC.

This clonotype was counted between two and nine times. V is TRBV9 and J is TRBJ1-2; D gene unclear. Germline CDR1 SGDLS, CDR2 YYNGEE. This CDR3 has 16 amino acids. The V gene lost 0 bases and the J gene lost 4 bases, with 16 bases spanning the gap. For the CDR3, the DNA is TGTGCCAGCAGCGTAGCCCCTCAGGAGACCCTCTATGGCTACACCTTC. Translating gives CASSVAPQETLYGYTF.

There are many counts of this clonotype. J is TRBJ2-3 and V is TRBV12-3 or TRBV12-4, with 9 positions matching TRBD1. The trim removed 1 base at V and 4 bases at J, leaving 3 bases unmatched. The CDR3 loop spans 15 amino acids. As DNA, the CDR3 is TGTGCCAGCAGTTTAGTGGGACAGGGATCAGATACGCAGTATTTT. Translating it yields CASSLVGQGSDTQYF.

This clonotype came up many times. The V call is TRBV6-2 or TRBV6-3, the J call TRBJ2-1; D gene uncertain. CDR3 length: 13 residues. V lost 2 bases and J lost 5, with 7 bases in between. Germline-derived CDR1 and CDR2 are MNHEY and SVGEGT. The CDR3 DNA is TGTGCCAGCAGTTACCGCTTAAACAATGAGCAGTTCTTC. The encoded protein is CASSYRLNNEQFF.

In regard to this clonotype: This may arise from a read error, as a much more abundant clone is one base away. This rearrangement joins TRBV5-1 to TRBJ2-5; D may be TRBD1 (6 bases). The CDR3 spans 20 residues. V was clipped by 3 bases and J by 1 base, with 28 bases between them. Germline V CDR1 and CDR2: SGHRS, YFSETQ. CDR3 region: CASSSTTAAGLPGAQETQYF. As DNA, the CDR3 is TGCGCCAGCAGCTCGACCACCGCGGCCGGGCTACCAGGGGCCCAAGAGACCCAGTACTTC.